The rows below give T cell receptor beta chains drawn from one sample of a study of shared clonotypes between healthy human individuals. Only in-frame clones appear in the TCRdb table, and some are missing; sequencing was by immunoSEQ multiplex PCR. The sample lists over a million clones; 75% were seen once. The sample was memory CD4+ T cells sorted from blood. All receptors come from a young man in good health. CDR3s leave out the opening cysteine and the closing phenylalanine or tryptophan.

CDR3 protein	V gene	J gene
ASRRGAERAYEQY	TRBV6-6	TRBJ2-7
ASQGSSNYGYT	TRBV28	TRBJ1-2
ASSLEGSGTDTQY	TRBV7-2	TRBJ2-3
ASSPRQGGSYEQY	TRBV5-1	TRBJ2-7
ASSQDTGGDTDTQY	TRBV4-2	TRBJ2-3
SVESPGVNYGYT	TRBV29-1	TRBJ1-2
ASSEGGAPNSPLH	TRBV25-1	TRBJ1-6
ASSQGKGNQPQH	TRBV6-6	TRBJ1-5
ASSPRQGAITGELF	TRBV7-9	TRBJ2-2
ASSGLAGVAGELF	TRBV5-1	TRBJ2-2
ASSLDGGGTQETQY	TRBV7-7	TRBJ2-5
ASSPGVGGPQETQY	TRBV9	TRBJ2-5
ATYIGTGNTEAF	TRBV6-5	TRBJ1-1
SVEGKNYGYT	TRBV29-1	TRBJ1-2
ASSPDPRRIYEQY	TRBV7-9	TRBJ2-7
ASSVGLGPTDTQY	TRBV9	TRBJ2-3
ASSGLGRYEQY	TRBV6-1	TRBJ2-7